This passage covers 19 T cell receptor beta chains from one sample sequenced in a study of OX40 agonist ivuxolimab in advanced cancers. Assay used: immunoSEQ multiplex PCR; TCRdb lists only in-frame clones, some missing. Here the sample spans tens of thousands of clones, 88% being singletons. The source material was CD4+ or CD8+ T cells sorted from blood, sampled in a trial of the OX40 agonist ivuxolimab. The receptor set was obtained from an adult with an advanced solid tumor such as melanoma, head and neck, liver or kidney cancer.

V is TRBV18 and J is TRBJ2-7; 8 positions match TRBD1. This CDR3 contains 15 residues. Germline V lookup: CDR1 KGHSH, CDR2 LQKENI. Trimming took 4 bases from V and 6 from J; bases not matched to a gene: 11. CDR3 nucleotides: TGTGCCAGCTCACTGTGGGACAGGAACTATGGCGAGCAGTACTTC. Translated, it gives CASSLWDRNYGEQYF.

The V and J genes are TRBV6-1 and TRBJ2-1, with 10 positions matching TRBD1. The germline V gene has CDR1 MNHNS and CDR2 SASEGT. CDR3 length: 17 amino acids. V lost 4 bases and J lost 3; bases outside the gene matches: 9. CDR3: CASSGQGASGYYNEQFF. DNA of the CDR3: TGTGCCAGCAGTGGACAGGGGGCTAGTGGTTACTACAATGAGCAGTTCTTC.

This chain links TRBV6-5 with TRBJ1-1; TRBD1 aligns across 7 bases. With 5 bases clipped from V and 1 base from J, the junction kept 4 bases outside the gene matches. CDR3 length: 14 residues. Germline loops: CDR1 MNHEY, CDR2 SVGAGI. CDR3 region: CASSGTDSNTEAFF. CDR3 DNA sequence: TGTGCCAGCAGTGGGACAGATTCGAACACTGAAGCTTTCTTT.

The chain recombines TRBV28 with TRBJ2-1; D may be TRBD2 (7 bases). Trimming took off 7 bases at V and 6 bases at J, with 19 bases between the two ends. Germline V gives CDR1 MDHEN, CDR2 SYDVKM. The CDR3 consists of 15 residues. For the CDR3, the DNA is TGTGCCAGCACGGGGGGCAGAGCTTCTATCAATGAGCAGTTCTTC. Translation gives CASTGGRASINEQFF. Full variable domain (outside the CDR3, taken from reference TRBV28 and TRBJ2-1): DVKVTQSSRYLVKRTGEKVFLECVQDMDHENMFWYRQDPGLGLRLIYFSYDVKMKEKGDIPEGYSVSREKKERFSLILESASTNQTSMYLCASTGGRASINEQFFGPGTRLTVL.

The V call is TRBV7-9, the J call TRBJ1-3, with D hard to call. Germline loops: CDR1 SEHNR, CDR2 FQNEAQ (reference sequence). Trimming left V 8 bases short and J 2 bases short, with 10 bases between. This CDR3 region has 13 residues. The CDR3 region is CASFGSAGNTIYF. The CDR3 region has the DNA TGTGCCAGCTTTGGATCAGCTGGAAACACCATATATTTT.

This chain connects TRBV5-6 to TRBJ2-4; 12 nucleotides agree with TRBD2. The V gene's germline CDR1 is SGHDT and CDR2 YYEEEE. This CDR3 has 16 amino acids. Losses at the gene ends were 4 bases for V and 8 bases for J; bases not matched to a gene: 10. In DNA form, the CDR3 reads TGTGCCAGCAGCGACCCGACTAGCGGGAGTCGATACATTCAGTACTTC. It is translated as CASSDPTSGSRYIQYF.

V and J are TRBV11-2 and TRBJ1-1; TRBD1 might be the D (5 bases). CDR1 SGHAT and CDR2 FQNNGV come from the germline V gene. The V and J ends lost 0 bases and 0 bases respectively, with 11 bases between them. The CDR3 length is 16 residues. The chain's CDR3 is CASSLEGVTMNTEAFF. CDR3 sequence (DNA): TGTGCCAGCAGCTTAGAGGGGGTCACTATGAACACTGAAGCTTTCTTT.

J is TRBJ2-7 and V is TRBV19, with D unclear. The CDR3 has 13 amino acids. Trimming shortened V by 2 bases and J by 6 bases, and 11 bases separated the two germline ends. Germline-derived CDR1 and CDR2 are LNHDA and SQIVND (reference sequence). The CDR3 nucleotides read TGTGCCAGTAGTATACATAGCCTGGGCGAGCAGTACTTC. Encoded protein: CASSIHSLGEQYF.

V and J are TRBV5-4 and TRBJ2-5; TRBD1 matches 8 bases. J gave up 2 bases and V 0 bases, and 9 bases lay outside the gene matches. The CDR3 covers 17 residues. Germline V gene lookup returns CDR1 SGHNT and CDR2 YYREEE (reference sequence). The CDR3 protein is CASSLGASGGSQETQYF. The CDR3 DNA reads as TGTGCCAGCAGCTTGGGGGCCTCAGGGGGCTCTCAAGAGACCCAGTACTTC.

The V and J genes are TRBV4-3 and TRBJ2-2, with D perhaps TRBD1 or TRBD2 (5 bases each). The CDR3 covers 16 residues. V lost 4 bases and J 1 base, leaving 13 bases between the germline ends. From germline, CDR1 is LGHNA and CDR2 YSLEER. The CDR3 here is CASSLASQGNTGELFF. In nucleotides, the CDR3 is TGCGCCAGCAGCCTGGCTAGCCAGGGGAACACCGGGGAGCTGTTTTTT.

V is TRBV28 and J is TRBJ1-5, with D tentatively TRBD1 (6 bases). Germline CDR1 and CDR2: MDHEN and SYDVKM. This CDR3 is 14 amino acids long. The V end was cut by 5 bases, the J end by 4 bases, with 12 bases between. DNA of the CDR3: TGTGCCAGCAGTCCCGGAGGGGGTAATCAGCCCCAGCATTTT. Protein product: CASSPGGGNQPQHF.

This clone appeared once. The chain joins TRBV5-6 to TRBJ1-2; D unresolved. V was pared by 0 bases and J by 2 bases, with 11 bases between. Per the germline V gene, CDR1 is SGHDT and CDR2 is YYEEEE. The CDR3 spans 15 residues. The CDR3 sequence is CASSLGGSFNYGYTF. The DNA of the CDR3 is TGTGCCAGCAGCTTGGGAGGTAGTTTCAACTATGGCTACACCTTC.

This chain links TRBV27 with TRBJ2-7; 13 bases agree with TRBD2. Germline V CDR1 and CDR2: MNHEY, SMNVEV (reference sequence). V lost 3 bases and J lost 2; bases outside the gene matches: 4. The CDR3 is 16 amino acids. CDR3 DNA: TGTGCCAGCAGTTTTCGGGGACTAGCGGGAACCTACGAGCAGTACTTC. Its protein product is CASSFRGLAGTYEQYF.

The chain is built from TRBV7-8 and TRBJ2-7, with 7 bases identical to TRBD1. J gave up 2 bases and V 5 bases, and 12 bases lay outside the gene matches. The germline V gene encodes CDR1 SGHVS and CDR2 FQNEAQ. This CDR3 spans 16 amino acids. The CDR3 reads CASSIRTGPFPYEQYF. DNA for the CDR3: TGTGCCAGCAGCATTAGGACAGGACCTTTCCCCTACGAGCAGTACTTC.

V gene TRBV19 combines with J gene TRBJ2-4; D gene unclear. The CDR3 length is 14 residues. Trimming took off 5 bases at V and 0 bases at J, with 8 bases between the two ends. Germline V gene data show CDR1 as LNHDA and CDR2 as SQIVND (reference sequence). CDR3 nucleotide sequence: TGTGCCAGTAGTCTAGGATTAGCCAAAAACATTCAGTACTTC. Translating gives CASSLGLAKNIQYF.

The chain links TRBV4-2 to TRBJ2-4; D perhaps matches TRBD2 (6 bases). Trimming shortened V by 0 bases and J by 3 bases, and 9 bases separated the two germline ends. CDR3 size: 15 residues. Germline CDR1 is LGHNA and CDR2 is YNFKEQ. CDR3 amino acids: CASSQEGGGKNIQYF. CDR3 sequence (DNA): TGTGCCAGCAGCCAAGAGGGGGGAGGCAAAAACATTCAGTACTTC.

The V and J genes are TRBV28 and TRBJ1-2; 7 bases are a match to TRBD1. Looked up from germline, CDR1 is MDHEN and CDR2 is SYDVKM. J lost 1 base, V lost 6 bases, and 8 bases had no gene match. CDR3 length: 15 amino acids. The CDR3: CASRLPGGINYGYTF. The CDR3 nucleotides read TGTGCCAGCAGGCTGCCAGGGGGTATTAACTATGGCTACACCTTC.

This chain connects TRBV25-1 to TRBJ1-2, with D perhaps TRBD1 (5 bases). Germline loops: CDR1 MGHDK, CDR2 SYGVNS. This CDR3 has 15 amino acids. V lost 3 bases and J 7 bases, leaving 18 bases between the germline ends. The CDR3 sequence is CASSDWNGGVSGYTF. CDR3 coding DNA: TGTGCCAGCAGTGACTGGAACGGGGGGGTTAGTGGCTACACCTTC.

The V call is TRBV20-1, the J call TRBJ2-5; D gene uncertain. V lost 0 bases and J 5 bases, leaving 4 bases between the germline ends. This CDR3 spans 11 amino acids. Per the germline V gene, CDR1 is DFQATT and CDR2 is SNEGSKA (reference sequence). The CDR3 loop reads CSARDGETQYF. CDR3 bases: TGCAGTGCTAGAGATGGGGAGACCCAGTACTTC.